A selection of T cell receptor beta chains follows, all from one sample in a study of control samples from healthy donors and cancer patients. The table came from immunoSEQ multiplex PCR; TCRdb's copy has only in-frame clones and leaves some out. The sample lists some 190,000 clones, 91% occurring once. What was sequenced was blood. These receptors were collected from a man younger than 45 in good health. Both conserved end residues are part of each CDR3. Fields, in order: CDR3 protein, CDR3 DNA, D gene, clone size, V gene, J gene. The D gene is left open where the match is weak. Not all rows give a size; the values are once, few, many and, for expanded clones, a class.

CASSLGTGTGGTGELFF	TGCGCCAGCAGCTTGGGGACCGGGACAGGGGGCACCGGGGAGCTGTTTTTT	TRBD1	NA	TRBV5-1	TRBJ2-2
CASSEAGGATEAFF	TGCGCCAGCAGTGAAGCAGGGGGAGCCACTGAAGCTTTCTTT	TRBD1	NA	TRBV10-1	TRBJ1-1
CASSQAPTGVGQPQHF	TGTGCCAGCAGCCAGGCTCCTACAGGGGTGGGCCAGCCCCAGCATTTT	TRBD1	few	TRBV4-2	TRBJ1-5
CASSVGGSGGPSLITDTQYF	TGTGCCAGCAGCGTAGGAGGAAGCGGGGGGCCCTCTCTAATCACAGATACGCAGTATTTT	TRBD2	NA	TRBV9	TRBJ2-3
CASSLADSPLHF	TGTGCCAGCAGCTTAGCGGATTCACCCCTCCACTTT	NA	NA	TRBV11-2	TRBJ1-6
CARSRPPGTHVNEQFF	TGTGCCAGAAGCCGGCCCCCCGGGACTCACGTCAATGAGCAGTTCTTC	NA	NA	TRBV5-3	TRBJ2-1
CASSPPWGDSEQFF	TGTGCCAGCAGCCCCCCGTGGGGTGACAGTGAGCAGTTCTTC	NA	NA	TRBV9	TRBJ2-1
CASSKTGLRSTDTQYF	TGTGCCAGCAGTAAGACAGGGCTACGAAGCACAGATACGCAGTATTTT	TRBD1	NA	TRBV2	TRBJ2-3
CASSFSSGGAFGTDTQYF	TGCGCCAGCAGCTTCAGCAGCGGGGGGGCCTTCGGCACAGATACGCAGTATTTT	TRBD2	NA	TRBV5-1	TRBJ2-3
CASSYGTNYEQYF	TGTGCCAGCAGTTACGGGACCAACTACGAGCAGTACTTC	NA	NA	TRBV6-5	TRBJ2-7
CASSDRFTEAFF	TGTGCCAGCAGTGACCGATTCACTGAAGCTTTCTTT	NA	NA	TRBV2	TRBJ1-1
CAWSVRGALTEAFF	TGTGCCTGGAGTGTACGCGGGGCGCTTACTGAAGCTTTCTTT	NA	NA	TRBV30	TRBJ1-1
CAWSVSRTGSGNTIYF	TGTGCCTGGAGTGTTAGCCGGACAGGTTCTGGAAACACCATATATTTT	TRBD1	NA	TRBV30	TRBJ1-3
CASSSGQGFNYGYTF	TGTGCCAGCAGCTCCGGACAGGGCTTTAACTATGGCTACACCTTC	TRBD1	NA	TRBV7-9	TRBJ1-2